One sample yielded the 3 T cell receptor beta chains listed below, sequenced in a study of neoadjuvant anti-PD-1 for oral cavity cancer. Time point noted: after neoadjuvant nivolumab, at surgical resection. The assay was immunoSEQ multiplex PCR, and TCRdb's table has in-frame clones only and misses some. Of some 14,000 clones detected, 60% to 85% appear once; the ten largest clones hold around 3%. The material was PBMCs, obtained after nivolumab (anti-PD-1) treatment. The receptors were gathered from a person between 40 and 79 years old with oral cavity squamous cell carcinoma.

The chain recombines TRBV10-3 with TRBJ2-2, with D tentatively TRBD1 (5 bases). Germline V gene sequence: CDR1 ENHRY, CDR2 SYGVKD. This CDR3 has 14 amino acids. Trimming shortened V by 2 bases and J by 5 bases, and 9 bases separated the two germline ends. CDR3 protein: CAISEGARTGELFF. The CDR3 nucleotides read TGTGCCATCAGTGAGGGGGCGCGGACCGGGGAGCTGTTTTTT.

Details on this clone: One end of the junction varies from germline; a read error may be responsible. The chain links TRBV7-7 to TRBJ2-5; 7 bases line up with TRBD1. The V gene's germline CDR1 is SSHAT and CDR2 FNYEAQ (reference sequence). The CDR3 is 14 amino acids. For the CDR3, the DNA is TGTGCTAGCAGCCCCGGGACAGCAGGGGAGACCCAGTACTTC. Its protein is CASSPGTAGETQYF.

The genes are TRBV5-4 and TRBJ2-7; 7 nucleotides match TRBD1. Per germline, CDR1 SGHNT and CDR2 YYREEE (reference sequence). Trimming cost V 4 bases and J 2 bases; bases outside gene matches: 6. The CDR3 length is 14 residues. CDR3 bases: TGTGCCAGCAGCCCAAGACAGGGAACCTACGAGCAGTACTTC. Its protein is CASSPRQGTYEQYF.